This entry describes one TCR beta chain. This clonotype was recorded a few times. Its antigen is currently not known. No much larger clonotype is one base removed from it; base qualities were not supplied. Ophthalmopathy patients had moderately to severely active disease, Clinical Activity Score of at least 3, NOSPECS grade of at least 4, and duration under 3 months. Exclusion was applied to patients with uncontrolled infections, other autoimmune diseases, pregnancy or lactation. Clinical symptoms, serum thyroxine and TRAb, thyroid ultrasound, and orbital computed tomography formed the basis for the diagnoses. Ficoll-Paque density gradient centrifugation was used to isolate PBMCs from about 9 ml of fresh peripheral blood. Trizol reagent was used to extract total RNA, and RNA quality was then checked on an Agilent 2100 Bioanalyzer. This entry is derived from a study of T cells in Graves' hyperthyroidism and ophthalmopathy (dated by TCRdb to the late 2010s). In the study overall: Peripheral blood was sampled at the time of initial diagnosis, prior to any treatment. TCR V-J signatures able to tell the groups apart were searched for in a discovery cohort of some 100 patients, of whom roughly 42 had Graves' ophthalmopathy and 55 to 65 had stable Graves' hyperthyroidism. Prospective prediction of ophthalmopathy was tested in an independent validation cohort of approximately 19 hyperthyroidism patients and roughly 16 patients who later progressed to ophthalmopathy. The 85 to 100 discovery patients were divided at random into training and test sets in a 7:3 ratio. In more than 5 Graves' hyperthyroidism patients, the study also compared T-cell repertoires from thyroid tissue with T-cell repertoires from blood. Once sampling was done, hyperthyroidism patients were given methimazole at a starting dose of 30 mg daily, whereas ophthalmopathy patients were given high-dose intravenous methylprednisolone. TCR Vbeta CDR3 sequencing of 135 peripheral blood samples (more than 40 ophthalmopathy, 75 or so hyperthyroidism and around 17 progressor patients) is reported in the paper.

According to the germline V gene (reference sequence), CDR1 reads DFQATT and CDR2 reads SNEGSKA. The CDR3 contains 16 residues, cysteine and phenylalanine counted. Only CDR3 DNA is held: 48 bases, read in frame from base 1. Trimming leaves V shorter by 3 bases and J shorter by 4 bases, with the junction holding 11 bases beyond the gene matches. What the research found in general, with its limitations: In cross-validation, a model built on a 13 V-J signature told ophthalmopathy apart from stable hyperthyroidism with about 90% sensitivity and approximately 84% specificity, and in testing the same model reached 80%/75%. In validation, the model predicted progression to ophthalmopathy with 65% to 71% sensitivity and less than 75% specificity, a median of 6.5 months before onset. Most expanded thyroid clonotypes (frequency above 0.001) were also detected in blood, suggesting blood repertoires may reflect thyroid immune responses. No statistical method was used to fix the sample size in advance, and group allocation was not hidden from the investigators.

Amplification of TCR beta CDR3 regions was carried out from RNA transcripts. A first-round RT-PCR of the TCR CDR3 used the HTBI primer set with the Qiagen OneStep RT-PCR kit. Libraries were constructed in a second round of multiplex PCR, after which size selection and purification were carried out. Libraries were sequenced paired-end with 100 bp reads on an Illumina HiSeq2000. As for how the authors treated the data: SOAPnuke was used to process the raw data, with reads discarded if the reads contained adapters or uncalled bases, had a mean Phred below 15, or lacked an exact constant-primer or identifier match. High-quality paired reads were merged using COPE v1.2.5, and each unique nucleotide sequence was defined as a clonotype. Clonotypes were aligned to IMGT TRBV, TRBD and TRBJ reference segments using MiTCR v1.1. Analysis was restricted to V-J combinations with a frequency above 0.0001, which covered over 98% of repertoires. A TCS score was defined as the ratio of F50 (clonal expansion) to E x V (chaos), with BLOSUM62-based TCRdist applied between CDR3 peptides within each V-J. Welch's t-statistics and random forest reduced just over 500 V-J features to some 14, which were used in a naive Bayes classifier (R e1071). TCRdb reran the public reads through fastp at Q25 and MiXCR, keeping productive beta chains. Each entry is one CDR3 protein sequence, shown with its most common DNA and genes. TCRdb assigned the V and J calls; the authors' analysis was not used. In all, the sample holds 500,000 to 600,000 distinct CDR3 sequences, and 20% of those were seen once. Less than 55% of the sample rests with the top ten.

The TCR comes from a man aged 40-55 years with Graves' ophthalmopathy. Sequenced: blood. Here the chain combines TRBV20-1 and TRBJ2-1, and 8 junctional nucleotides match TRBD2. The DNA reads as follows: TGCAGTGCTAGGAGGGCTAGCGGGTCCTTTTACAATGAGCAGTTCTTC. It translates as CSARRASGSFYNEQFF.